Below, one TCR beta chain is given with its context. No antigen is known for it. This record comes from a study of T cell responses to AZD1222 COVID-19 vaccine. Points from the study as a whole: White British ancestry dominated among donors, who included more females, and clonal diversity was possibly underestimated. Vaccine-associated CD4 TCRs ranged over spike, dominating at 160-218 and 743-854. At baseline, just 6 or 7 AZD1222 recipients tested seropositive.

Assay used: immunoSEQ multiplex PCR; TCRdb lists only in-frame clones, some missing. Of under 140,000 clones in the sample, roughly 89% are singletons; the top ten hold about 15%. Germline CDR1 SGHNT, CDR2 YENEEA. The length of the CDR3 is 15 residues. V was trimmed by 5 bases and J by 6 bases, leaving 17 bases between them. This clonotype originated in an adult who received the AZD1222 COVID-19 vaccine. The rearrangement uses TRBV11-3 and TRBJ2-1; tentatively, D is TRBD2 (6 bases). Sequencing was performed on peripheral blood, taken 28 days after the second AZD1222 dose. The CDR3, as DNA: TGTGCCAGCAGCGAACCCCGACGGGGGACCAATGAGCAGTTCTTC. Residues: CASSEPRRGTNEQFF.